This TCR beta chain stems from a study of blood T cell repertoires in COVID-19. As handled by the study authors: Nucleated cell counts were estimated from reference gene primer amplification. Clones were sequenced by immunoSEQ multiplex PCR, and TCRdb holds only the in-frame ones, with some missing. That table gives V, J and clone size, and the DNA gave D and trimming. The sample contains roughly 250,000 clones, around 80% of which appear only once. CDR1 is SGHNT and CDR2 is YYREEE in the germline V gene (reference sequence). The J segment lost 6 bases and the V segment lost 3 bases, leaving 6 bases of the junction unmatched. CDR3 length: 15 residues.

The receptor was derived from a man aged 35 to 55 with active or convalescent COVID-19. Sequenced: peripheral blood. V is TRBV5-4 and J is TRBJ1-2; 12 bases align to TRBD1. DNA of the CDR3: TGTGCCAGCAGCTCCCCGGGACAGGGGGCCCATGGCTACACCTTC. Translating gives CASSSPGQGAHGYTF.